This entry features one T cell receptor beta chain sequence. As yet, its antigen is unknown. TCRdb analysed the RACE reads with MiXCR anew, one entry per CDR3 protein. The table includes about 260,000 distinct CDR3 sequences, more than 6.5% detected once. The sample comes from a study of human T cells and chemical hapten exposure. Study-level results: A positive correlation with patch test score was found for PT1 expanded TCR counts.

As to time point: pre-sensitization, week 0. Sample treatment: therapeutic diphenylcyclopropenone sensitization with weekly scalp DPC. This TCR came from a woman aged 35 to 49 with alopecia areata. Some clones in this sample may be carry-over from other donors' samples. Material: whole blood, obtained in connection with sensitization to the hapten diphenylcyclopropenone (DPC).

CDR3 region: CASKPMDGSRGETQYF. CDR3 coding DNA: TGTGCCAGCAAACCCATGGACGGATCAAGAGGGGAGACCCAGTACTTC. V and J are TRBV6-5 and TRBJ2-5; TRBD2 might be the D (5 bases). Germline V gene data show CDR1 as MNHEY and CDR2 as SVGAGI. This CDR3 has 16 amino acids. Trimming pared 7 bases from V and 5 bases from J, leaving 23 bases between.